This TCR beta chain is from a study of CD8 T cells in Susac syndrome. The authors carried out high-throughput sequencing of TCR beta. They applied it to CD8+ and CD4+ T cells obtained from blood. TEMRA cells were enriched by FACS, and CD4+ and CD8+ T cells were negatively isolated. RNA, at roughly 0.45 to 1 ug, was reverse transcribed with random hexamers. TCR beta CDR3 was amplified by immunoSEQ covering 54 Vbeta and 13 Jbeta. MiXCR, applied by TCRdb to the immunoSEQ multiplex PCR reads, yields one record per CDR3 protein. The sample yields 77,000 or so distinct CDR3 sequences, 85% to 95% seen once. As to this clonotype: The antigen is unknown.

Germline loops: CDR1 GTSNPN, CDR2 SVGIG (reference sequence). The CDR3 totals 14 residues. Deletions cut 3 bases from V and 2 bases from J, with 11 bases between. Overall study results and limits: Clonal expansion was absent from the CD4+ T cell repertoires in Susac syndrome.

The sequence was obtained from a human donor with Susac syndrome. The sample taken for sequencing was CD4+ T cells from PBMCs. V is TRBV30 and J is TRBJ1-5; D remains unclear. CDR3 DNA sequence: TGTGCCTGGAGCCGGGGTAGAGGCAATCAGCCCCAGCATTTT. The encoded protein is CAWSRGRGNQPQHF.